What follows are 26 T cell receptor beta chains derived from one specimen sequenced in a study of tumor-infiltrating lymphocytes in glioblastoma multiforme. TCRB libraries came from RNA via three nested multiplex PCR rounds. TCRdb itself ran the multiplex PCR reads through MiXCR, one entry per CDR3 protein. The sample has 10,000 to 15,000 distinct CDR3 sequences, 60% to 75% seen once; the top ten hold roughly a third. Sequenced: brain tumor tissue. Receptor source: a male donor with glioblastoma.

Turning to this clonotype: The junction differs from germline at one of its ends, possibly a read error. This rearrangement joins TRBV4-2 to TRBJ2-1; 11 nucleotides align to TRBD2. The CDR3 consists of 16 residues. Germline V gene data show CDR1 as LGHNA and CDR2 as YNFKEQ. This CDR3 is CACSQVGLAGYNEQFF. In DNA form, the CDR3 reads TGTGCCTGCAGCCAAGTCGGACTAGCGGGTTACAATGAGCAGTTCTTC.

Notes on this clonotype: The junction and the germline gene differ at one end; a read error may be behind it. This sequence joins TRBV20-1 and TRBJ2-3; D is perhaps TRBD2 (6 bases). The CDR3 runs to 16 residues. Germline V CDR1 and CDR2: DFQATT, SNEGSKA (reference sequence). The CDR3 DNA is TGCAGTGCTAGAGGTATAGCGGACACTAGCACAGATGCGCAGTATTTT. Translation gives CSARGIADTSTDAQYF.

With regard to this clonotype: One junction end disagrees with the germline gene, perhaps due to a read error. CDR3 DNA sequence: TGTGCCAGCAGTTACTTAAGCGGGACACCAAAAGAGACCCTGTACTTC. The encoded protein is CASSYLSGTPKETLYF. The J gene is TRBJ2-5, the V gene TRBV6-6, with a weak D call TRBD2 (7 bases). The CDR3 has 16 residues. Germline CDR1 MNHNY, CDR2 SVGAGI (reference sequence).

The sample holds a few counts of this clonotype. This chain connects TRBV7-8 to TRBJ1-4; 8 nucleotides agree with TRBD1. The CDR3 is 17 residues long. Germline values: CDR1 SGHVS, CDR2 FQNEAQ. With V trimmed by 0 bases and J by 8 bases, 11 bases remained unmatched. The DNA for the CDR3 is TGTGCCAGCAGCTTAGCGACGTCGACAGGGGAGGGAGAAAAACTGTTTTTT. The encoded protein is CASSLATSTGEGEKLFF.

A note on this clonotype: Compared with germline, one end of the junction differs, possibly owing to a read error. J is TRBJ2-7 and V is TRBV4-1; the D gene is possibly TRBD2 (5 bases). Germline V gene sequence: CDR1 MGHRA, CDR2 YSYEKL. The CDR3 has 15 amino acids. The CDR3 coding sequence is TGCGTCAGCAGCACACATAGCGAGAGCCCCTACGAGCAGTACTTC. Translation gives CVSSTHSESPYEQYF.

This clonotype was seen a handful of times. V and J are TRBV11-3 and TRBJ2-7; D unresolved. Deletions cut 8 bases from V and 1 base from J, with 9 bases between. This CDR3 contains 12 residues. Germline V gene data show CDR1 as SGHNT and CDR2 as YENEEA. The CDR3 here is CASGMLSYEQYF. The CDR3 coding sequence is TGTGCCAGCGGGATGTTATCCTACGAGCAGTACTTC.

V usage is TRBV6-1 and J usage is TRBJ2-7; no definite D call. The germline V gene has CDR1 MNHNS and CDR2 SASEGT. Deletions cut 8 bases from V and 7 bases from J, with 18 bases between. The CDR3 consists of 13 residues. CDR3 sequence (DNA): TGTGCCAGCTACGACATGGCTTCCTCTGAGCAGTACTTC. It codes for CASYDMASSEQYF.

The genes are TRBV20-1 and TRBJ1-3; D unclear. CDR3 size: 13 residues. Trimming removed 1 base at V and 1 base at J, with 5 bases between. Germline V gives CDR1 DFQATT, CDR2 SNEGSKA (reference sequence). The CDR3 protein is CSARAFSGNTIYF. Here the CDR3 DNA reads TGCAGTGCTAGAGCGTTTTCTGGAAACACCATATATTTT.

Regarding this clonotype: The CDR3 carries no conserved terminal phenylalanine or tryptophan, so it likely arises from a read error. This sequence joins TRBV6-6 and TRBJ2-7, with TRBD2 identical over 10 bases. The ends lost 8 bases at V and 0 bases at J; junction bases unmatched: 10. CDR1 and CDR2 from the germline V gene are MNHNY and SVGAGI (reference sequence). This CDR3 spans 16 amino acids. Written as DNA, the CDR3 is TGTGCCAGCTGTTCCCCTACTAGCGGGAACTCCTACGAGCAGTACCTC. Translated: CASCSPTSGNSYEQYL.

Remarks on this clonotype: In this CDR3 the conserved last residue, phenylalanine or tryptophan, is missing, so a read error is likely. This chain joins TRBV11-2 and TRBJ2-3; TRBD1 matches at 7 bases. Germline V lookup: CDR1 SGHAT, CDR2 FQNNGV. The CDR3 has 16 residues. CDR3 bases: TGTGCAAGCAACTTAGTAGGAACAGGGGTTCGAGATACGCAGTATTAT. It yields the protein CASNLVGTGVRDTQYY.

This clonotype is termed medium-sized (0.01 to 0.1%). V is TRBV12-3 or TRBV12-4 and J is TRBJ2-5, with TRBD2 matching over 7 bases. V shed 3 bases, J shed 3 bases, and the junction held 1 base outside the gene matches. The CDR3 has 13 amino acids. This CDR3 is CASSFGLEETQYF. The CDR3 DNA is TGTGCCAGCAGTTTCGGACTAGAAGAGACCCAGTACTTC.

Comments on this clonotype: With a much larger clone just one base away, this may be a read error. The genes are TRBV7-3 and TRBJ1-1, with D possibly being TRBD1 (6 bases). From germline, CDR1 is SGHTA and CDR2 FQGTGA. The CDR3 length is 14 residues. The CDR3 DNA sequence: TGTGCCGGCAGCAGAGGGACAACAAACACTGAAGCTTTCTTT. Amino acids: CAGSRGTTNTEAFF.

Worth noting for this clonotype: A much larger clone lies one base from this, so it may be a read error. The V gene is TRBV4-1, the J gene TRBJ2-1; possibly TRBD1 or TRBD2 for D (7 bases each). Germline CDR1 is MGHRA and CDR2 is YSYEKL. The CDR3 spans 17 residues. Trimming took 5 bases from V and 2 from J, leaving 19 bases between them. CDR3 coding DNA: TGCGCCAGCAGCGTCCAGGGGGGGCGGGCGCCCTACAATGAGCAGTTCTTC. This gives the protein CASSVQGGRAPYNEQFF.

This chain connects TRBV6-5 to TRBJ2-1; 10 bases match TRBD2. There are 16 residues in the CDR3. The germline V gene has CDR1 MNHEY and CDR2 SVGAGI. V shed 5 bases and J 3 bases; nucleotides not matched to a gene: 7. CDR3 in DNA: TGTGCCAGCAGTCTAGTGGCTAGCGGGAGCTACAATGAGCAGTTCTTC. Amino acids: CASSLVASGSYNEQFF.

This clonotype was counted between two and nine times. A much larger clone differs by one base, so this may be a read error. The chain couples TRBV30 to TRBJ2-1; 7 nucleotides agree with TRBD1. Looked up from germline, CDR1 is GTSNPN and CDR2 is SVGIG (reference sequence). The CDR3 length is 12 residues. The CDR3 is CAWRAGGAEQLF. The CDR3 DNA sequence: TGTGCCTGGAGGGCAGGGGGTGCTGAGCAGCTCTTC.

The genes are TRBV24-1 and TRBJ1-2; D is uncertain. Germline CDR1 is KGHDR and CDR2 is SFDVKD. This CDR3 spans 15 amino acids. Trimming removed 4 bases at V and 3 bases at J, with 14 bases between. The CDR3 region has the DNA TGTGCCACCAGTGACGCAAAGGGCGCGGACTATGGCTACACCTTC. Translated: CATSDAKGADYGYTF.

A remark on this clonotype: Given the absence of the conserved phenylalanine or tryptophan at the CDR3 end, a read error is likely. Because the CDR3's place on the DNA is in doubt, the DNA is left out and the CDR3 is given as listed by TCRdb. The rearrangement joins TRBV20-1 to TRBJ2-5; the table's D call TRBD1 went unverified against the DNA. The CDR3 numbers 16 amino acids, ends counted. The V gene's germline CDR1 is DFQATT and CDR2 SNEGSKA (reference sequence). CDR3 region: CSARYDSSTGQETDYC.

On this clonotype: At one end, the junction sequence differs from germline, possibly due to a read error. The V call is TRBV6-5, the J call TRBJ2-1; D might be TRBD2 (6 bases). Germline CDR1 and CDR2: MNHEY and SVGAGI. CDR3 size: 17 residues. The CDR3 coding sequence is TGTGCCAGCGGTTACTCGTATCGGGGGAGCTCCTACAATGATCAGTTCTTC. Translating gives CASGYSYRGSSYNDQFF.

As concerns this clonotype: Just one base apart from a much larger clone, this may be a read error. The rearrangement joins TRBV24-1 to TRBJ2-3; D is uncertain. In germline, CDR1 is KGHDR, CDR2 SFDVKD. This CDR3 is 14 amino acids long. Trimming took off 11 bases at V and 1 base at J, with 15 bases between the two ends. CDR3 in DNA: TGTGCCATCAGCAGATCTCTGGGCACAGATACGCAGTATTTT. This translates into CAISRSLGTDTQYF.

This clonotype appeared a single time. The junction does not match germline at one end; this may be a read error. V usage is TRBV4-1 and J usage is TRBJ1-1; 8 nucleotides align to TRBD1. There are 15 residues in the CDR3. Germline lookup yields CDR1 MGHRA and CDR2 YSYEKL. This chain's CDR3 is CASRASGTGNTEVFF. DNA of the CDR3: TGCGCCAGCAGGGCTTCCGGGACAGGCAACACTGAAGTTTTCTTT.

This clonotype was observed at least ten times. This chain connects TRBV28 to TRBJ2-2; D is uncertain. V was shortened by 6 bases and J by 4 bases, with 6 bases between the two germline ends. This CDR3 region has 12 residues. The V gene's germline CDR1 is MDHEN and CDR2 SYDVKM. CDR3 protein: CASRRSTGELFF. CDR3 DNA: TGTGCCAGCAGAAGAAGCACCGGGGAGCTGTTTTTT.

The CDR3: CASSQAGTGGTEAFF. The DNA of the CDR3 is TGCGCCAGCAGCCAAGCCGGGACAGGGGGCACTGAAGCTTTCTTT. This chain connects TRBV4-1 to TRBJ1-1; 11 bases map to TRBD1. The CDR3 sequence is 15 residues long. V shed 1 base and J 4 bases; nucleotides not matched to a gene: 2. The germline gives CDR1 MGHRA, CDR2 YSYEKL.

This CDR3 reads CASSLGQLDTEAFF. The DNA of the CDR3 is TGTGCCAGCAGCTTAGGTCAGTTAGACACTGAAGCTTTCTTT. The chain has TRBV11-2 and TRBJ1-1; D gene ambiguous. The CDR3 has 14 residues. The germline V and J ends were trimmed by 1 base and 3 bases, with 9 bases remaining between them. Germline CDR1 and CDR2: SGHAT and FQNNGV.

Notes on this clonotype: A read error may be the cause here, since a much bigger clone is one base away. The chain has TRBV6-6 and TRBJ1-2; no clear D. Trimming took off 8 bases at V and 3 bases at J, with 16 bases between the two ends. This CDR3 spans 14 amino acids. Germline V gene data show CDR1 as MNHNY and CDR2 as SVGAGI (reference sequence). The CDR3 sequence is CASGDRAPDYGYTF. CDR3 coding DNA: TGTGCCAGCGGGGATCGTGCCCCGGACTATGGCTACACCTTC.

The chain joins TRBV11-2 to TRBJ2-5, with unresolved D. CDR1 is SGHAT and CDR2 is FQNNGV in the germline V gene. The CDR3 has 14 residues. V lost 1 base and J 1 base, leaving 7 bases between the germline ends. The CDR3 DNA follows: TGTGCCAGCAGCTTAGGGGTCTTCCAAGAGACCCAGTACTTC. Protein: CASSLGVFQETQYF.

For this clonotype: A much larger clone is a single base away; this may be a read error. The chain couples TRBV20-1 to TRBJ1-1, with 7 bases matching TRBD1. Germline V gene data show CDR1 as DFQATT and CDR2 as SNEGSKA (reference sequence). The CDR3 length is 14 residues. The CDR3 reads CSARWGQGDTESFF. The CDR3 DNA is TGCAGTGCTAGATGGGGGCAGGGGGACACTGAATCTTTCTTT.